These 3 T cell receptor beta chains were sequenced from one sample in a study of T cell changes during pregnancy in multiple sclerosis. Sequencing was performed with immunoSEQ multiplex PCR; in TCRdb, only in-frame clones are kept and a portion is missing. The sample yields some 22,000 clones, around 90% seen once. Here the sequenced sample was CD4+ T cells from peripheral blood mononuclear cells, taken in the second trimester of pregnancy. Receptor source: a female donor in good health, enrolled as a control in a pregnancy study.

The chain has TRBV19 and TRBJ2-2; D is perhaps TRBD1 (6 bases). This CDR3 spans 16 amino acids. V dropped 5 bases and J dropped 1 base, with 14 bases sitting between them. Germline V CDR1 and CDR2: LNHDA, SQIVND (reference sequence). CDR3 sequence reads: CASSVPGQGNTGELFF. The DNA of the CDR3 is TGTGCCAGTAGTGTTCCGGGACAAGGGAACACCGGGGAGCTGTTTTTT.

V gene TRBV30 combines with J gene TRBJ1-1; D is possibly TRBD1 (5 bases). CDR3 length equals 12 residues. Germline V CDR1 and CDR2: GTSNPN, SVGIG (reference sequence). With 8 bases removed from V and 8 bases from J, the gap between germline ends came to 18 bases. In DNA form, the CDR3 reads TGTGCCGCTGGGGCTTCAGCGCGAGAAGCTTTCTTT. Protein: CAAGASAREAFF.

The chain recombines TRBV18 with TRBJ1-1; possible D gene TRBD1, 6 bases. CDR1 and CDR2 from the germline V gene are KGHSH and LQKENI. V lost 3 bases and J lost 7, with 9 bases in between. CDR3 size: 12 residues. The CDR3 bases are TGTGCCAGCTCACCTAGCAGGGGTGAAGCTTTCTTT. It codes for CASSPSRGEAFF.